These 21 T cell receptor beta chains came from one sample sequenced in a study of radiotherapy plus CTLA-4 blockade in lung cancer. Sequencing was performed with immunoSEQ multiplex PCR; in TCRdb, only in-frame clones are kept and a portion is missing. The profile covers under 65,000 clones, with 77% appearing a single time and about 2.2% taken by the ten largest. Specimen: peripheral blood, collected from a patient treated with radiotherapy plus ipilimumab. The receptors derive from a human donor with non-small cell lung cancer whose response to radiotherapy plus ipilimumab could not be evaluated.

The chain is built from TRBV5-4 and TRBJ1-2; possibly TRBD1 for D (5 bases). With 6 bases removed from V and 7 bases from J, the gap between germline ends came to 19 bases. Germline V gives CDR1 SGHNT, CDR2 YYREEE (reference sequence). The CDR3 totals 14 residues. CDR3 residues: CASKGRVGEGGYTF. In nucleotides, the CDR3 is TGTGCCAGCAAGGGGCGCGTTGGGGAGGGTGGCTACACCTTC.

CDR3 DNA: TGTGCCAGCAGCCGAACAGGGGGCAACAATCAGCCCCAGCATTTT. This codes for CASSRTGGNNQPQHF. The chain has TRBV4-2 and TRBJ1-5, with TRBD1 identical over 9 bases. Unmatched junction bases numbered 4, after V lost 4 bases and J lost 3 bases. The CDR3 is 15 amino acids. Germline CDR1 reads LGHNA; CDR2 reads YNFKEQ.

The chain carries TRBV7-3 and TRBJ2-7, with D possibly TRBD1 on 5 matching bases. The CDR3 is 16 amino acids. Trimming took 2 bases from V and 6 from J, leaving 20 bases between them. The V gene's germline CDR1 is SGHTA and CDR2 FQGTGA. CDR3 coding DNA: TGTGCCAGCAGCTTAGGTTCGAGAGGTGGGGCCTCCGAGCAGTACTTC. It translates to CASSLGSRGGASEQYF.

This chain joins TRBV4-3 and TRBJ2-1, with D possibly TRBD2 on 6 matching bases. Germline CDR1 is LGHNA and CDR2 is YSLEER. The CDR3 spans 16 residues. With 0 bases removed from V and 0 bases from J, the gap between germline ends came to 9 bases. The CDR3 is CASSQDRRDSYNEQFF. The DNA for the CDR3 is TGCGCCAGCAGCCAAGATAGGAGGGACTCCTACAATGAGCAGTTCTTC.

The V gene is TRBV28, the J gene TRBJ1-2, with a tentative D call TRBD1 (6 bases). Germline-derived CDR1 and CDR2 are MDHEN and SYDVKM. The CDR3 is 13 residues long. V was trimmed by 1 base and J by 4 bases, leaving 7 bases between them. The CDR3 spells CASSLSGAYGYTF. In DNA form, the CDR3 reads TGTGCCAGCAGTTTATCAGGGGCCTATGGCTACACCTTC.

There are a few counts of this clone. This rearrangement joins TRBV6-5 to TRBJ2-1; 10 bases line up with TRBD1. The CDR3 is made up of 14 amino acids. The V gene end was trimmed by 1 base and the J gene end by 7 bases; junction bases not matched to a gene: 1. From germline, CDR1 is MNHEY and CDR2 SVGAGI. The CDR3 is CASSYWTGGNEQFF. The CDR3 nucleotides read TGTGCCAGCAGTTACTGGACAGGGGGTAATGAGCAGTTCTTC.

The chain combines TRBV23-1 with TRBJ2-3, with 8 bases identical to TRBD1. TRBV23-1 is reported as an ORF; its role is uncertain. The CDR3 contains 15 residues. Unmatched junction bases numbered 7, after V lost 6 bases and J lost 2 bases. The CDR3 loop reads CASRHWDRITDTQYF. CDR3 DNA: TGCGCCAGCAGACACTGGGACAGGATCACAGATACGCAGTATTTT.

The table lists this clone with a count of one. This rearrangement joins TRBV18 to TRBJ2-5, with 7 bases aligning to TRBD1. The V gene end was trimmed by 8 bases and the J gene end by 3 bases; junction bases not matched to a gene: 9. This CDR3 has 14 residues. CDR1 KGHSH and CDR2 LQKENI come from the germline V gene. The CDR3 region has the DNA TGTGCCAGCAGCCTCACCGGGACAGAAGAGACCCAGTACTTC. This encodes CASSLTGTEETQYF.

The chain has TRBV5-4 and TRBJ1-5; 7 bases fit TRBD1. The CDR3 loop spans 13 amino acids. Looked up from germline, CDR1 is SGHNT and CDR2 is YYREEE (reference sequence). Trimming removed 4 bases from V and 4 bases from J; junction bases left unmatched: 2. As DNA, the CDR3 is TGTGCCAGCAGCACGGACAGGAATCAGCCCCAGCATTTT. It translates to CASSTDRNQPQHF.

J is TRBJ2-7 and V is TRBV27; D might be TRBD1 (6 bases). Germline V gives CDR1 MNHEY, CDR2 SMNVEV (reference sequence). This CDR3 has 12 amino acids. The ends were cut back, 5 bases at V and 4 bases at J, with 9 bases in the middle. The CDR3 reads CASSPTGYEQYF. The CDR3 region has the DNA TGTGCCAGCAGTCCAACAGGGTACGAGCAGTACTTC.

The V and J genes are TRBV9 and TRBJ2-7, with 10 bases that match TRBD1. The junction had 3 bases not matched to a gene; V was cut back by 4 bases and J by 2 bases. Germline values: CDR1 SGDLS, CDR2 YYNGEE. There are 14 residues in the CDR3. For the CDR3, the DNA is TGTGCCAGCAGCTCCGGGACAGGGGCCTACGAGCAGTACTTC. This gives the protein CASSSGTGAYEQYF.

This sequence joins TRBV2 and TRBJ2-7; the match to TRBD2 covers 10 bases. The CDR3 covers 16 residues. From germline, CDR1 is SNHLY and CDR2 FYNNEI. J was trimmed by 0 bases and V by 6 bases; bases with no gene match: 8. CDR3 amino acids: CASRGGLAGASYEQYF. In DNA form, the CDR3 reads TGTGCCAGCAGAGGTGGTCTAGCGGGGGCCTCCTACGAGCAGTACTTC. The whole variable domain, filled in from reference TRBV2 and TRBJ2-7, reads EPEVTQTPSHQVTQMGQEVILRCVPISNHLYFYWYRQILGQKVEFLVSFYNNEISEKSEIFDDQFSVERPDGSNFTLKIRSTKLEDSAMYFCASRGGLAGASYEQYFGPGTRLTVT.

This clone is classed as medium-sized (0.01 to 0.1%). J is TRBJ1-5 and V is TRBV2, with 10 positions matching TRBD1. Losses at the gene ends were 2 bases for V and 4 bases for J; bases not matched to a gene: 2. In germline, CDR1 is SNHLY, CDR2 FYNNEI. This CDR3 comprises 15 residues. Here the CDR3 reads CASSERTGGNQPQHF. DNA for the CDR3: TGTGCCAGCAGTGAAAGGACAGGGGGGAATCAGCCCCAGCATTTT.

This clone was picked up a small number of times. The V gene is TRBV10-3, the J gene TRBJ2-7; TRBD2 aligns across 10 bases. This CDR3 has 14 amino acids. In germline, CDR1 is ENHRY, CDR2 SYGVKD. Unmatched junction bases numbered 7, after V lost 5 bases and J lost 6 bases. The CDR3 coding sequence is TGTGCCATCAGTCTAGCGGGGGAGATCTGCGAGCAGTACTTC. Its protein is CAISLAGEICEQYF.

In this sample, this clone is medium-sized. The rearrangement links TRBV5-1 to TRBJ2-2; D possibly corresponds to TRBD2 (6 bases). Trimming left V 7 bases short and J 8 bases short, with 18 bases between. This CDR3 spans 14 amino acids. The germline gives CDR1 SGHRS, CDR2 YFSETQ. CDR3 loop: CASALASIGGELFF. In nucleotides, the CDR3 is TGCGCCAGCGCTCTAGCGTCTATTGGTGGGGAGCTGTTTTTT.

In the case of this clone: The same CDR3 is also encoded by other DNA sequences in this sample. J is TRBJ1-2 and V is TRBV6-6, with 7 bases fitting TRBD1. Germline CDR1 MNHNY, CDR2 SVGAGI (reference sequence). The CDR3 has 13 amino acids. Trimming at V came to 6 bases and at J to 4 bases, leaving 5 bases not matched to a gene. CDR3 nucleotide sequence: TGTGCCAGCAGCTCAGGACAGGTCTATGGCTACACCTTC. As protein: CASSSGQVYGYTF.

This chain connects TRBV7-2 to TRBJ2-3; 10 bases agree with TRBD2. Germline CDR1 and CDR2: SGHTA and FQGNSA. This CDR3 has 17 residues. Trimming cost V 2 bases and J 0 bases; bases outside gene matches: 5. The chain's CDR3 is CASSLSGGALSTDTQYF. The CDR3, as DNA: TGTGCCAGCAGCTTAAGCGGGGGGGCCCTAAGCACAGATACGCAGTATTTT.

The chain uses TRBV6-6 and TRBJ2-7; D is perhaps TRBD1 (5 bases). Germline loops: CDR1 MNHNY, CDR2 SVGAGI (reference sequence). The CDR3 runs to 12 residues. V was shortened by 6 bases and J by 5 bases, with 11 bases between the two germline ends. The DNA for the CDR3 is TGTGCCAGCAGAAATGGACACCACGAGCAGTACTTC. Translation: CASRNGHHEQYF.

The chain links TRBV7-2 to TRBJ1-2; 8 bases map to TRBD1. The CDR3 is 16 residues long. With V trimmed by 5 bases and J by 4 bases, 12 bases remained unmatched. Germline lookup yields CDR1 SGHTA and CDR2 FQGNSA. The CDR3 DNA reads TGTGCCAGCAGCATGGACAGGGCAGGCATCCCCTATGGCTACACCTTC. This sequence encodes CASSMDRAGIPYGYTF.

The V and J genes are TRBV19 and TRBJ2-3, with 9 bases matching TRBD2. Germline CDR1 LNHDA, CDR2 SQIVND (reference sequence). The CDR3 contains 17 residues. Unmatched junction bases numbered 8, after V lost 3 bases and J lost 1 base. The CDR3 nucleotides read TGTGCCAGTAGTATGGATCTAGCGGGGCCTGGCACAGATACGCAGTATTTT. Amino acids: CASSMDLAGPGTDTQYF.

The rearrangement uses TRBV4-3 and TRBJ1-1, with D possibly TRBD1 on 6 matching bases. V was pared by 3 bases and J by 0 bases, with 14 bases between. The CDR3 has 16 residues. Per the germline V gene, CDR1 is LGHNA and CDR2 is YSLEER. CDR3 nucleotide sequence: TGCGCCAGCAGCCACCCGGGACATCCTCTGAACACTGAAGCTTTCTTT. Translation gives CASSHPGHPLNTEAFF.